A selection of T cell receptor beta chains follows, all from one sample in a study of T cell repertoires in cytomegalovirus infection. Via MiXCR, TCRdb re-called the reads, giving one row per CDR3 protein. Of about a million distinct CDR3 sequences listed, more than 25% are singletons. No antigen is known for these receptors. The material sequenced was cultured CD8+ T cells from PBMCs, taken from culture after CMV antigen stimulation. These receptors were collected from a human donor in good health (CMV status not recorded). Some clones in this sample may be carry-over from other donors' samples. The CDR3 runs from the conserved cysteine through the conserved F or W. A D gene is named only where the DNA matches it firmly. Some rows mark clone size as missing; the rest say once, few, many or name a class of expanded clone.

D gene	clone size	V gene	J gene	CDR3 protein	CDR3 DNA
.	.	TRBV5-6	TRBJ2-7	CASSPRDFSYEQYF	TGTGCCAGCAGCCCCCGGGACTTCTCCTACGAGCAGTACTTC
.	few	TRBV11-2	TRBJ1-1	CASSLDSGGLQFEAFF	TGTGCCAGCAGCTTAGATTCTGGGGGGCTCCAATTTGAAGCTTTCTTT
TRBD2	.	TRBV2	TRBJ2-7	CANRDYSYEQYF	TGTGCCAACCGGGACTACTCATACGAGCAGTACTTC
.	.	TRBV12-3/TRBV12-4	TRBJ2-3	CPSSHTDTQYF	TGTCCCAGCAGCCACACAGATACGCAGTATTTT
TRBD1	few	TRBV4-1	TRBJ1-6	CASSHGQDSPLHF	TGCGCCAGCAGCCACGGACAGGATTCACCCCTCCACTTT
.	few	TRBV19	TRBJ1-6	CASNPNFGYNSPLHF	TGTGCCAGTAATCCGAATTTCGGATATAATTCACCCCTCCACTTT
.	.	TRBV7-6	TRBJ2-2	CASSLTLARTTGELFF	TGTGCCAGCAGCTTAACTCTAGCGAGGACCACCGGGGAGCTGTTTTTT
.	few	TRBV6-5	TRBJ1-6	CATEDGPNSPLHF	TGTGCCACAGAGGACGGCCCGAATTCACCCCTCCACTTT
TRBD2	.	TRBV6-5	TRBJ2-1	CASSYSSSGGNNEQFF	TGTGCCAGCAGTTACTCGTCTAGCGGGGGCAACAATGAGCAGTTCTTC
TRBD2	.	TRBV29-1	TRBJ2-1	CSVEGSGGLHF	TGCAGCGTTGAGGGTAGCGGGGGACTCCACTTC
TRBD1	.	TRBV19	TRBJ1-1	CASSKIRDRAPEAFF	TGTGCCAGTAGTAAAATCCGGGACAGGGCCCCTGAAGCTTTCTTT
.	few	TRBV27	TRBJ2-7	CASTSTGTYEQYF	TGTGCCAGCACCTCGACAGGCACCTACGAGCAGTACTTC
.	.	TRBV6-2/TRBV6-3	TRBJ2-3	CASSYPDTFETSTDTQYF	TGTGCCAGCAGTTATCCCGACACCTTTGAGACTAGCACAGATACGCAGTATTTT
TRBD2	few	TRBV3-1	TRBJ2-2	CASSQVGLAGTLTGELFF	TGTGCCAGCAGCCAAGTCGGACTAGCGGGGACACTCACCGGGGAGCTGTTTTTT
.	many	TRBV6-2/TRBV6-3	TRBJ1-1	CASTLGNTEAFF	TGTGCCAGCACCCTGGGGAACACTGAAGCTTTCTTT
TRBD1	few	TRBV7-6	TRBJ2-5	CASSLEDRVRETQYF	TGTGCCAGCAGCTTAGAAGACAGGGTCCGAGAGACCCAGTACTTC
.	many	TRBV7-9	TRBJ2-3	CASSFPQWDMGTDTQYF	TGTGCCAGCAGCTTCCCCCAATGGGATATGGGCACAGATACGCAGTATTTT
.	few	TRBV7-2	TRBJ1-2	CASSLVVPDSYGYTF	TGTGCCAGCAGCTTAGTAGTGCCGGATTCCTATGGCTACACCTTC
.	many	TRBV7-2	TRBJ1-5	CASSLSWTESNQPQHF	TGTGCCAGCAGCTTATCCTGGACAGAGAGCAATCAGCCCCAGCATTTT
.	.	TRBV6-5	TRBJ2-1	CASRPARDAGVGEQFF	TGTGCCAGCAGACCCGCCCGGGACGCCGGGGTCGGTGAGCAGTTCTTC
TRBD1	.	TRBV7-8	TRBJ1-1	CASSLVPGGNTEAFF	TGTGCCAGCAGCTTAGTGCCAGGGGGGAACACTGAAGCTTTCTTT
.	few	TRBV9	TRBJ2-1	CASSPRLTTPQQFF	TGTGCCAGCAGCCCCAGACTGACAACCCCCCAGCAGTTCTTC
.	many	TRBV6-6	TRBJ1-4	CASSYEPAANEKLFF	TGTGCCAGCAGTTATGAGCCGGCGGCTAATGAAAAACTGTTTTTT
.	.	TRBV23-1	TRBJ2-5	CASRGAWEKETQYF	TGCGCCAGCAGGGGGGCATGGGAGAAAGAGACCCAGTACTTC
TRBD2	.	TRBV6-2/TRBV6-3	TRBJ2-1	CASLTSNSEQFF	TGTGCCAGCTTGACTAGCAACAGTGAGCAGTTCTTC
TRBD1	many	TRBV7-2	TRBJ2-6	CASSRPGTGTGANVLTF	TGTGCCAGCAGCCGACCCGGGACAGGGACTGGGGCCAACGTCCTGACTTTC
.	.	TRBV12-3/TRBV12-4	TRBJ2-5	CASSFRARLEKAQETQYF	TGTGCCAGCAGTTTTCGCGCCCGACTAGAAAAGGCCCAAGAGACCCAGTACTTC
.	many	TRBV7-2	TRBJ2-2	CASSEGGSLGELFF	TGTGCCAGCAGCGAGGGGGGCTCCCTGGGGGAGCTGTTTTTT
TRBD1	.	TRBV27	TRBJ2-7	CASSPHRGSYEQYF	TGTGCCAGCAGTCCCCACAGGGGCTCCTACGAGCAGTACTTC
.	.	TRBV4-1	TRBJ1-4	CASRNRDTDEKLFF	TGCGCCAGCAGGAACCGGGACACCGATGAAAAACTGTTTTTT
.	many	TRBV7-8	TRBJ2-1	CASSKGGSSYNEQFF	TGTGCCAGCTCAAAGGGGGGGAGCTCCTACAATGAGCAGTTCTTC
.	few	TRBV6-1	TRBJ1-5	CASSARRGGNQPQHF	TGTGCCAGCAGCGCCCGTAGGGGTGGCAATCAGCCCCAGCATTTT
TRBD1	.	TRBV5-8	TRBJ1-2	CASSPTGGEYGYTF	TGTGCCAGCAGCCCGACAGGGGGCGAGTATGGCTACACCTTC
TRBD2	.	TRBV9	TRBJ2-3	CASSVSRGTSGPQDTQYF	TGTGCCAGCAGCGTGTCCCGGGGTACTAGCGGACCCCAGGATACGCAGTATTTT
.	many	TRBV5-6	TRBJ1-1	CASSWGVPTVNTEAFF	TGTGCCAGCAGCTGGGGGGTCCCAACAGTGAACACTGAAGCTTTCTTT
TRBD2	few	TRBV7-9	TRBJ2-1	CVSSKAGLPSYNEQFF	TGTGTCAGCAGCAAAGCGGGACTTCCCTCCTACAATGAGCAGTTCTTC
.	.	TRBV5-1	TRBJ2-7	CASSLAGGGRSGPYEQYF	TGCGCCAGCAGCTTGGCTGGGGGCGGTCGCAGCGGTCCTTACGAGCAGTACTTC
.	.	TRBV10-3	TRBJ1-2	CATFHNSPDYGYTF	TGTGCCACCTTCCATAACAGCCCTGACTATGGCTACACCTTC
.	.	TRBV27	TRBJ1-2	CASSPDRTVGGYTF	TGTGCCAGCAGCCCGGACAGAACCGTGGGCGGCTACACCTTC
.	many	TRBV19	TRBJ1-2	CASSIQGIRYGYTF	TGTGCCAGTAGTATTCAGGGAATACGATATGGCTACACCTTC
.	few	TRBV25-1	TRBJ2-5	CASSEGAGQATQYF	TGTGCCAGCAGTGAAGGGGCAGGCCAAGCGACCCAGTACTTC
TRBD1	.	TRBV13	TRBJ1-6	CASSEGTGGSLHF	TGTGCCAGCAGCGAGGGGACAGGCGGTTCCCTCCACTTT
.	many	TRBV27	TRBJ2-3	CASSLGVTGFTDTQYF	TGTGCCAGCAGTTTAGGGGTGACTGGTTTTACAGATACGCAGTATTTT
TRBD1	.	TRBV4-1	TRBJ2-2	CVSSQRTGGAYTGELFF	TGTGTCAGCAGCCAGCGGACAGGGGGCGCCTACACCGGGGAGCTGTTTTTT
.	few	TRBV7-6	TRBJ2-2	CASSPSRTVSTGELFF	TGTGCCAGCAGCCCGAGTCGGACAGTCAGCACCGGGGAGCTGTTTTTT
TRBD2	few	TRBV12-3/TRBV12-4	TRBJ2-3	CASAGGGPSTDTQYF	TGTGCCAGCGCGGGGGGGGGGCCTAGCACAGATACGCAGTATTTT
TRBD2	few	TRBV9	TRBJ2-1	CASSVGLAGLNEQFF	TGTGCCAGCAGTGTGGGACTAGCGGGGCTAAATGAGCAGTTCTTC
.	.	TRBV18	TRBJ2-1	CASSPSGPRYNEQFF	TGTGCCAGCTCACCTTCCGGGCCCAGATACAATGAGCAGTTCTTC
TRBD2	few	TRBV7-3	TRBJ2-1	CASSDTGGYEQFF	TGTGCCAGCAGCGATACGGGGGGTTATGAGCAGTTCTTC
.	few	TRBV15	TRBJ2-7	CATSRSGDSYEQYF	TGTGCCACCAGCAGATCAGGGGACTCCTACGAGCAGTACTTC
TRBD1	few	TRBV20-1	TRBJ2-1	CSAGQAGTGSYNEQFF	TGCAGTGCTGGACAAGCCGGGACAGGATCTTACAATGAGCAGTTCTTC
.	many	TRBV9	TRBJ2-4	CASSPGGLAKNIQYF	TGTGCCAGCAGCCCAGGGGGGCTAGCCAAAAACATTCAGTACTTC